This is a list of T cell receptor beta chains from one sample in a study of early T cells in non-severe SARS-CoV-2 infection. TCRdb reanalysed the 5' RACE reads using MiXCR and keeps one entry per CDR3 protein. The sample has tens of thousands of distinct CDR3 sequences, just under 15% seen once. Material for sequencing was whole blood. The receptors stem from an adult who was a healthcare worker with PCR-confirmed SARS-CoV-2 infection or an uninfected control (not recorded which). CDR3s include the opening cysteine and the closing phenylalanine or tryptophan. The order of the fields is J gene, D gene, clone size, V gene, CDR3 protein, CDR3 DNA. D genes are given only for firm matches. Only some rows state a clone size, as once, few, many or a class for expanded clones.

j_gene: TRBJ2-2; d_gene: .; abundance: .; v_gene: TRBV20-1; CDR3aa: CSAILNTGELFF; CDR3nt: TGCAGTGCTATCCTGAACACCGGGGAGCTGTTTTTT
j_gene: TRBJ2-2; d_gene: TRBD2; abundance: .; v_gene: TRBV27; CDR3aa: CASSPRAGALGGELFF; CDR3nt: TGTGCCAGCAGTCCCCGGGCGGGAGCCCTTGGCGGGGAGCTGTTTTTT
j_gene: TRBJ1-6; d_gene: .; abundance: .; v_gene: TRBV7-8; CDR3aa: CASSLGSLNSPLHF; CDR3nt: TGTGCCAGCAGCTTGGGGTCCCTCAATTCACCCCTCCACTTT
j_gene: TRBJ2-1; d_gene: TRBD2; abundance: few; v_gene: TRBV11-2; CDR3aa: CASNPGTSGYNEQFF; CDR3nt: TGTGCCAGCAACCCTGGGACTAGCGGGTACAATGAGCAGTTCTTC
j_gene: TRBJ2-4; d_gene: .; abundance: few; v_gene: TRBV18; CDR3aa: CASSPLSRGENIQYF; CDR3nt: TGTGCCAGCTCACCCCTCTCCCGCGGAGAAAACATTCAGTACTTC
j_gene: TRBJ2-2; d_gene: .; abundance: .; v_gene: TRBV12-3/TRBV12-4; CDR3aa: CASSLAWRNTGELFF; CDR3nt: TGTGCCAGCAGTTTAGCTTGGCGGAACACCGGGGAGCTGTTTTTT
j_gene: TRBJ2-5; d_gene: .; abundance: many; v_gene: TRBV7-6; CDR3aa: CASSRIRTQQETQYF; CDR3nt: TGTGCCAGCAGCCGAATTCGGACACAGCAAGAGACCCAGTACTTC
j_gene: TRBJ2-4; d_gene: .; abundance: .; v_gene: TRBV7-2; CDR3aa: CASSIRGDIQYF; CDR3nt: TGTGCCAGCAGCATCCGAGGAGACATTCAGTACTTC
j_gene: TRBJ2-7; d_gene: .; abundance: many; v_gene: TRBV19; CDR3aa: CASSVSGTGIYEQYF; CDR3nt: TGTGCCAGTAGTGTATCCGGGACGGGGATCTACGAGCAGTACTTC
j_gene: TRBJ2-7; d_gene: TRBD2; abundance: few; v_gene: TRBV27; CDR3aa: CASSLRGLASYEQYF; CDR3nt: TGTGCCAGCAGTTTGCGGGGGTTGGCCTCCTACGAGCAGTACTTC
j_gene: TRBJ2-2; d_gene: .; abundance: .; v_gene: TRBV28; CDR3aa: CASSDQGGTGELFF; CDR3nt: TGTGCCAGCAGTGATCAGGGAGGAACCGGGGAGCTGTTTTTT
j_gene: TRBJ1-2; d_gene: .; abundance: many; v_gene: TRBV12-3/TRBV12-4; CDR3aa: CASSSGIDGYTF; CDR3nt: TGTGCCAGCAGTTCCGGAATCGATGGCTACACCTTC
j_gene: TRBJ2-3; d_gene: TRBD2; abundance: .; v_gene: TRBV29-1; CDR3aa: CSVSGRSFDTQYF; CDR3nt: TGCAGCGTTAGCGGGAGATCCTTCGATACGCAGTATTTT
j_gene: TRBJ2-1; d_gene: .; abundance: .; v_gene: TRBV18; CDR3aa: CASSPRSQNNEQFF; CDR3nt: TGTGCCAGCTCACCACGCTCTCAAAACAATGAGCAGTTCTTC
j_gene: TRBJ2-2; d_gene: .; abundance: few; v_gene: TRBV1; CDR3aa: CTRGEITGELFF; CDR3nt: TGCACCAGGGGAGAGATCACCGGGGAGCTGTTTTTT
j_gene: TRBJ2-4; d_gene: .; abundance: few; v_gene: TRBV6-2/TRBV6-3; CDR3aa: CASHRDHGIQYF; CDR3nt: TGTGCCAGCCACCGGGACCATGGCATTCAGTACTTC
j_gene: TRBJ2-3; d_gene: .; abundance: few; v_gene: TRBV5-5; CDR3aa: CASSLLGGLGDTQYF; CDR3nt: TGTGCCAGCAGCTTGCTCGGAGGCCTTGGGGATACGCAGTATTTT
j_gene: TRBJ2-5; d_gene: TRBD1; abundance: .; v_gene: TRBV14; CDR3aa: CASSQEDRVIETQYF; CDR3nt: TGTGCCAGCAGCCAAGAGGACAGGGTTATAGAGACCCAGTACTTC
j_gene: TRBJ1-1; d_gene: .; abundance: .; v_gene: TRBV28; CDR3aa: CASSLGFGQEKIEAFF; CDR3nt: TGTGCCAGCAGTTTGGGATTTGGGCAGGAAAAGATTGAAGCTTTCTTT
j_gene: TRBJ2-7; d_gene: .; abundance: .; v_gene: TRBV12-3/TRBV12-4; CDR3aa: CASSLSAQVKEQYF; CDR3nt: TGTGCCAGCAGTTTATCAGCCCAGGTGAAGGAGCAGTACTTC
j_gene: TRBJ2-1; d_gene: .; abundance: few; v_gene: TRBV11-2; CDR3aa: CASSRVVNEQFF; CDR3nt: TGTGCCAGCAGCCGAGTGGTCAATGAGCAGTTCTTC
j_gene: TRBJ2-7; d_gene: .; abundance: few; v_gene: TRBV9; CDR3aa: CASSGAGFSYEQYF; CDR3nt: TGTGCCAGCAGCGGAGCAGGTTTCTCCTACGAGCAGTACTTC
j_gene: TRBJ1-1; d_gene: .; abundance: many; v_gene: TRBV7-9; CDR3aa: CASSLVLGSEAFF; CDR3nt: TGTGCCAGCAGCTTAGTTCTCGGATCTGAAGCTTTCTTT
j_gene: TRBJ2-1; d_gene: .; abundance: .; v_gene: TRBV11-2; CDR3aa: CASQDFSYNEQFF; CDR3nt: TGTGCCAGCCAGGACTTCTCCTACAATGAGCAGTTCTTC
j_gene: TRBJ1-2; d_gene: TRBD1; abundance: many; v_gene: TRBV7-2; CDR3aa: CASSLEGAYGYTF; CDR3nt: TGTGCCAGCAGCTTAGAGGGGGCCTATGGCTACACCTTC
j_gene: TRBJ1-4; d_gene: .; abundance: .; v_gene: TRBV12-3/TRBV12-4; CDR3aa: CASSSGSLEKLFF; CDR3nt: TGTGCCAGCAGTTCTGGGTCCCTCGAAAAACTGTTTTTT
j_gene: TRBJ2-6; d_gene: .; abundance: many; v_gene: TRBV5-1; CDR3aa: CASSSGQFSGANVLTF; CDR3nt: TGCGCCAGCAGCTCCGGACAGTTCTCTGGGGCCAACGTCCTGACTTTC
j_gene: TRBJ1-5; d_gene: .; abundance: few; v_gene: TRBV7-2; CDR3aa: CASSLGGSGLLYQPQHF; CDR3nt: TGTGCCAGCAGCTTAGGTGGTTCCGGGCTTTTATACCAGCCCCAGCATTTT
j_gene: TRBJ1-2; d_gene: TRBD1; abundance: .; v_gene: TRBV6-5; CDR3aa: CASSNRGGYGYTF; CDR3nt: TGTGCCAGCAGCAACAGGGGAGGCTATGGCTACACCTTC
j_gene: TRBJ2-1; d_gene: .; abundance: .; v_gene: TRBV20-1; CDR3aa: CSARDLKGASYNEQFF; CDR3nt: TGCAGTGCTAGAGATCTTAAGGGAGCATCCTACAATGAGCAGTTCTTC
j_gene: TRBJ1-5; d_gene: .; abundance: .; v_gene: TRBV6-2/TRBV6-3; CDR3aa: CASSEHYRDKTDQPQHF; CDR3nt: TGTGCCAGCAGTGAACACTACCGGGACAAGACGGACCAGCCCCAGCATTTT
j_gene: TRBJ2-2; d_gene: TRBD2; abundance: .; v_gene: TRBV28; CDR3aa: CASSPFAGVSTGELFF; CDR3nt: TGTGCCAGCAGCCCTTTTGCGGGAGTGAGCACCGGGGAGCTGTTTTTT